This T cell receptor beta chain was sequenced for a study of cytotoxic CD8 clonotypes in ibrutinib-treated CLL. Germline CDR1 reads MDHEN; CDR2 reads SYDVKM. This CDR3 is built from 15 residues. V lost 6 bases and J 4 bases, leaving 17 bases between the germline ends. Deep sequencing aimed at 1 in 200,000 to 1 in 1 million T cells' resolution. TCRdb's table, derived via immunoSEQ multiplex PCR, lists solely in-frame clones and lacks some. Of around 97,000 clones listed, around 73% were seen once; the top ten hold approximately 30%. The sequence came from a human donor with chronic lymphocytic leukemia. The sequencing here drew on PBMCs, taken after 12 months of ibrutinib treatment. V gene TRBV28 combines with J gene TRBJ2-3; possible D gene TRBD1, 5 bases. The CDR3 region has the DNA TGTGCCAGCAGCCCCTACGACAGAAACTCAGATACGCAGTATTTT. Its translation is CASSPYDRNSDTQYF.